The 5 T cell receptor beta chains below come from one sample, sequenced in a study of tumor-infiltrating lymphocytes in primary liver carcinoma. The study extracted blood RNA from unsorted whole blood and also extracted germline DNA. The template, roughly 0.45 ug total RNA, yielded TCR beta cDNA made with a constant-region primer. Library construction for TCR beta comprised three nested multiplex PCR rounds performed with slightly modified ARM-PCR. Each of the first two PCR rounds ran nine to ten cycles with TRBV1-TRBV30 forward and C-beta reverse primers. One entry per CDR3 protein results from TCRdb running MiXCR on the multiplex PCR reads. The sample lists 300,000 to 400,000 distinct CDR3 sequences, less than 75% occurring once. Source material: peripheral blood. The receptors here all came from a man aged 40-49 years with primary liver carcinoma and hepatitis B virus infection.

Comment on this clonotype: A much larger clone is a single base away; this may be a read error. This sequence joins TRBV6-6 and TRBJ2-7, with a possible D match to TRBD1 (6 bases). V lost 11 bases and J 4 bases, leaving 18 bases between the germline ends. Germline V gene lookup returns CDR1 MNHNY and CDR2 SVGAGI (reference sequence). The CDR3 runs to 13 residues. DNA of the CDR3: TGTGCCTGCACCCCGCAGGGGAATTACGAGCAGTACTTC. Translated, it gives CACTPQGNYEQYF.

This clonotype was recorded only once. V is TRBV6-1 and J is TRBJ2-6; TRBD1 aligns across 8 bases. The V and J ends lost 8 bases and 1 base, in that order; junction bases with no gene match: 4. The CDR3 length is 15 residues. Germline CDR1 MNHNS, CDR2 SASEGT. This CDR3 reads CASETGVSGANVLTF. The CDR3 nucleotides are TGTGCCAGCGAGACAGGGGTATCTGGGGCCAACGTCCTGACTTTC.

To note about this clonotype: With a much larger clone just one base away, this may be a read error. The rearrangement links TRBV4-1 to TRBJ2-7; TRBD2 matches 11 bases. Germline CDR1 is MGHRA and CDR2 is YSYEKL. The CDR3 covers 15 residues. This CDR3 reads CAISQTLAGVYEQYF. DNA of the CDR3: TGCGCCATCAGCCAAACACTAGCGGGAGTATACGAGCAGTACTTC.

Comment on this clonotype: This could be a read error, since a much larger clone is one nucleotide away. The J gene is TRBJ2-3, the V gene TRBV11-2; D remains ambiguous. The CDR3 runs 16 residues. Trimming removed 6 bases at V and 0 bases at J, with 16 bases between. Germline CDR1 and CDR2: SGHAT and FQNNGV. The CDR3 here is CASSYGQISSTDTQYF. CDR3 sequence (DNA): TGTGCCAGCAGTTACGGGCAGATATCTAGCACAGATACGCAGTATTTT.

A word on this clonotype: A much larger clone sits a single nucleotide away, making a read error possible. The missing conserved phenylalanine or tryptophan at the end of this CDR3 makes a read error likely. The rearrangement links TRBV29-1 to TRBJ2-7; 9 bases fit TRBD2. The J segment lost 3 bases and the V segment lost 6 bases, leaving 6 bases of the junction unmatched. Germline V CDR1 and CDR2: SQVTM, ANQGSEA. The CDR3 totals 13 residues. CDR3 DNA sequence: TGCAGCGTAGGAAGCGGGAGGAGCTACGAGCAGTACTTA. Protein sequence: CSVGSGRSYEQYL.